The entry below gives a single T cell receptor beta chain sequence along with its context. Its antigen is currently unknown. Unique molecular identifiers were present in the TCR beta cDNA libraries. From roughly 1 to 10 million T cells, 500,000 or so cDNA molecules were obtained. Each CDR3 protein gets one entry after TCRdb re-called the PCR reads with MiXCR. The sample lists under 900,000 distinct CDR3 sequences; roughly 50% were seen once. These data originate in a study of post-analysis software for immune sequencing data. Study-level findings and limits: Under the F measure, samples that were prepared in one batch clustered strongly together. Relative to controls, patients had about five TRBV segments at higher frequency, with TRBV5-6, TRBV5-1 and TRBV20-1 among these.

The V gene's germline CDR1 is LNHDA and CDR2 SQIVND (reference sequence). Trimming cost V 6 bases and J 2 bases, with 11 bases left between them. The CDR3 loop spans 13 amino acids. The origin of this receptor is a girl aged 5-17 years with multiple sclerosis. V and J are TRBV19 and TRBJ2-7; D is unresolved. The specimen was blood. The CDR3 bases are TGTGCCAGTAGCCTTCAGATTCCCTACGAGCAGTACTTC. This translates into CASSLQIPYEQYF.